This TCR beta chain was captured in a study of graft-versus-host responses after intestinal transplantation. Study results and caveats: GvH clones appeared in recipient marrow, some first in ileum or blood.

Regarding this clone: Its matching antigen is unknown.

The protocol was immunoSEQ multiplex PCR, while the TCRdb copy is restricted to in-frame clones and leaves out a portion. The sample has more than 75,000 clones; around 93% are singletons. The CDR3 consists of 15 residues. Trimming shortened V by 2 bases and J by 0 bases, and 10 bases separated the two germline ends. From germline, CDR1 is LNHDA and CDR2 SQIVND (reference sequence). The TCR originated in a human donor who was the organ donor for an intestinal transplant. Sequencing was performed on unstimulated CD4+ T cells sorted from spleen or lymph node cells, taken before transplant. The chain recombines TRBV19 with TRBJ1-2; D gene unclear. CDR3 in amino acids: CASSIWAITNYGYTF. The CDR3 DNA reads as TGTGCCAGTAGTATATGGGCGATTACTAACTATGGCTACACCTTC. The full variable domain, with the rest looked up from reference TRBV19 and TRBJ1-2, is DGGITQSPKYLFRKEGQNVTLSCEQNLNHDAMYWYRQDPGQGLRLIYYSQIVNDFQKGDIAEGYSVSREKKESFPLTVTSAQKNPTAFYLCASSIWAITNYGYTFGSGTRLTVV.